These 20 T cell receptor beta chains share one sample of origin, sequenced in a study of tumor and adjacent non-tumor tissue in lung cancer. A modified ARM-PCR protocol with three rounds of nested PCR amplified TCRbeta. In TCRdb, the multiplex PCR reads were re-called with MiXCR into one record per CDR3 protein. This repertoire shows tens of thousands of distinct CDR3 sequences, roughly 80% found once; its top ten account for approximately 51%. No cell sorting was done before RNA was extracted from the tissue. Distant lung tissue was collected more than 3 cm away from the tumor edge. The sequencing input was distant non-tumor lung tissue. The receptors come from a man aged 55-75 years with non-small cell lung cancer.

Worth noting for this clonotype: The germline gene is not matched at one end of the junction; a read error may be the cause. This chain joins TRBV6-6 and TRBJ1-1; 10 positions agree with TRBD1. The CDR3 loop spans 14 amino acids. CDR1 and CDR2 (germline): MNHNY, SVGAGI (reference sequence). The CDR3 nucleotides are TGTGCCAGCAGTGAGACAGGGGGCGCGACTGAAGCCTTCTTT. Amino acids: CASSETGGATEAFF.

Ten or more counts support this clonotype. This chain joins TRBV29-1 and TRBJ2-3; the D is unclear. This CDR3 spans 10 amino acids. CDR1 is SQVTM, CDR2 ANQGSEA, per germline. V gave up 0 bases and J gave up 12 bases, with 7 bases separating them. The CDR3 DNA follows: TGCAGCGTTGAAGATGTGGACCAGTATTTT. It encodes CSVEDVDQYF.

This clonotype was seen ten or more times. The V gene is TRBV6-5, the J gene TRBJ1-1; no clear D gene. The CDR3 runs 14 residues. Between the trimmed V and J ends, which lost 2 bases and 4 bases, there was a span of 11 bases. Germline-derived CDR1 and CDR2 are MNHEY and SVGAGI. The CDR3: CASSYRSEGTEAFF. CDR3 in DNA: TGTGCCAGCAGTTACAGGTCAGAGGGCACTGAAGCTTTCTTT.

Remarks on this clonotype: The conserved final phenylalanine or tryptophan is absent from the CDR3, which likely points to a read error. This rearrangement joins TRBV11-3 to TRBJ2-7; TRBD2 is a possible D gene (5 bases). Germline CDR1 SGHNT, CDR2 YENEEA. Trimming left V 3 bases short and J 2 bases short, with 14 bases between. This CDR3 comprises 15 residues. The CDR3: CASSFRTELTYEQYY. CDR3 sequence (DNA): TGTGCCAGCAGCTTTCGGACTGAATTAACCTACGAGCAGTACTAC.

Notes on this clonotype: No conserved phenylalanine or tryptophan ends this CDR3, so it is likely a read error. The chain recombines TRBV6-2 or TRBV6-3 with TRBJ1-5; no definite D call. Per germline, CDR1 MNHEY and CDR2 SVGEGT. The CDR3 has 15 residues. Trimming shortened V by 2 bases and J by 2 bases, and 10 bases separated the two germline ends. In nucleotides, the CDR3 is TGTGCCAGCAGTTACCACAGAATCGGCAATCAGCCCCAGCATTCT. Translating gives CASSYHRIGNQPQHS.

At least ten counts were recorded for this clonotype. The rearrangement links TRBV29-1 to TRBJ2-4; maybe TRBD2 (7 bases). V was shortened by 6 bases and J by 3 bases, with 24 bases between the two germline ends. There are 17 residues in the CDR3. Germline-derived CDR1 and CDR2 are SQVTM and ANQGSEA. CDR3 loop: CSVRGGSVLDGKNIQYF. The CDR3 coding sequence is TGCAGCGTGAGGGGGGGCTCGGTGTTGGATGGCAAAAACATTCAGTACTTC.

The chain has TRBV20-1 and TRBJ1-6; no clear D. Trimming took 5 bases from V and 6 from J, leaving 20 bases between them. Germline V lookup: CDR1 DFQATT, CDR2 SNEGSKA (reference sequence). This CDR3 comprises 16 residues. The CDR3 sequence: CSAERLGDKCNSPLHF. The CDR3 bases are TGCAGTGCTGAGCGCCTCGGAGACAAGTGTAATTCACCCCTCCACTTT.

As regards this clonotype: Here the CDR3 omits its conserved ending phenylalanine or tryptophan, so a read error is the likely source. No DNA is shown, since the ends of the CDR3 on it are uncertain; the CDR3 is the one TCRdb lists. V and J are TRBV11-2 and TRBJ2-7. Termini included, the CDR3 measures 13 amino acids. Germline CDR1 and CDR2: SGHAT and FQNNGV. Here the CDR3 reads CVSSLDTLYERYS.

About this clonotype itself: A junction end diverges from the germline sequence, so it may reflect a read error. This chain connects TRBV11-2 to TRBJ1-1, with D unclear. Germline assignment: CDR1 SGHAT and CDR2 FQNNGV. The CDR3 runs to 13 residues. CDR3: CTSSLQEGREAFF. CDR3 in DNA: TGTACCAGCAGCTTGCAAGAAGGTCGTGAAGCTTTCTTT.

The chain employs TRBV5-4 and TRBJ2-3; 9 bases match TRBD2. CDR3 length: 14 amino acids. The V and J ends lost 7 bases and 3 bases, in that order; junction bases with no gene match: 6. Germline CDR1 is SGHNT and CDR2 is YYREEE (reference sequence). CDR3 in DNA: TGTGCCAGCTGGAGCGGGGGGTATACAGATACGCAGTATTTT. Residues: CASWSGGYTDTQYF.

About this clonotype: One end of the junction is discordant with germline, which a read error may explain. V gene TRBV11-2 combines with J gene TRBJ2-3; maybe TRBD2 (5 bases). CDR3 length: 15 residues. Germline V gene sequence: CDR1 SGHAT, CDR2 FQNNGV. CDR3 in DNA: TGTGCCAACAGCTCGACGACTACCCCCACAGATACGCAATATTTT. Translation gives CANSSTTTPTDTQYF.

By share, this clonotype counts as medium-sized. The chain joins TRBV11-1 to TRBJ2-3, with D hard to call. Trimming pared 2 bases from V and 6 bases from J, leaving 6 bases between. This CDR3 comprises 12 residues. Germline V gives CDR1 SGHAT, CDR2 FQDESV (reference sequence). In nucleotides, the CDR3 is TGTGCCAGCAGCTTATCGTACGATACGCAGTATTTT. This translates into CASSLSYDTQYF.

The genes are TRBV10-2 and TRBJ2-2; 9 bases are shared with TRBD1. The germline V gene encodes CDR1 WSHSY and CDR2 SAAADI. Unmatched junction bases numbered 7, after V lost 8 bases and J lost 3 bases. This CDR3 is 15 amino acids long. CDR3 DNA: TGCGCCAGCGGGGACAGGGAGATGGACACCGGGGAGCTGTTTTTT. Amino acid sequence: CASGDREMDTGELFF.

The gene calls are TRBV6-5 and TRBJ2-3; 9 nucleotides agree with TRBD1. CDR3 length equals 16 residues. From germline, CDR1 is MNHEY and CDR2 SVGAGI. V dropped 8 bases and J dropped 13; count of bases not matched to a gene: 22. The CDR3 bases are TGTGCCAGCCGTAGCCAAGGGACAGGGAAGAAAGATACAAAGTATTTT. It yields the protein CASRSQGTGKKDTKYF.

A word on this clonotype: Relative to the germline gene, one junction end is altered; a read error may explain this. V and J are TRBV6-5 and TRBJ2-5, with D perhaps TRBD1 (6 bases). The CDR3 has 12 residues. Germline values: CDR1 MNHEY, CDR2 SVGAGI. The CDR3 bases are TGTACCAGCGGAAGGACAGACGAGACCCAGTACTTC. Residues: CTSGRTDETQYF.

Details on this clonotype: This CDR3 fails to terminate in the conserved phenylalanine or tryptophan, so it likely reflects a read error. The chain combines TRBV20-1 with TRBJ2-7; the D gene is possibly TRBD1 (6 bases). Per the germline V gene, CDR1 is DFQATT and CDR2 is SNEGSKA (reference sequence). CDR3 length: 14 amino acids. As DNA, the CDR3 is TGCTGTGTTATCCCCCACCAGGGGATCTACGAGCAGTACCTC. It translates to CCVIPHQGIYEQYL.

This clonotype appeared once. Here the CDR3 DNA reads TGTGCCAGCACCGACCGGACAGTCCGGAATAAGCAGTTCTTC. It encodes CASTDRTVRNKQFF. V gene TRBV6-2 or TRBV6-3 combines with J gene TRBJ2-1, with a weak D call TRBD1 (6 bases). Germline V gene lookup returns CDR1 MNHEY and CDR2 SVGEGT. This CDR3 is 14 amino acids long. Trimming stripped 7 bases from V and 11 bases from J, with 21 bases between.

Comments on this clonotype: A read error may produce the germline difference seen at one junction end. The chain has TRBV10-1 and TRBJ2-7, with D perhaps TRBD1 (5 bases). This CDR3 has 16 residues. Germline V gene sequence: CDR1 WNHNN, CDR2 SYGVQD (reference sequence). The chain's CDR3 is CASSKGCYPAKSEQYF. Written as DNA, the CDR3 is TGCGCCAGCAGTAAGGGGTGCTACCCGGCTAAGTCCGAGCAGTATTTC.

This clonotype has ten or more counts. CDR3: CSAFERELQETQYF. In nucleotides, the CDR3 is TGCAGTGCCTTCGAGCGGGAGTTACAAGAGACCCAGTACTTC. V gene TRBV20-1 combines with J gene TRBJ2-5; 8 nucleotides agree with TRBD2. Germline V gene data show CDR1 as DFQATT and CDR2 as SNEGSKA (reference sequence). The CDR3 is made up of 14 amino acids. V shed 6 bases, J shed 2 bases, and the junction held 8 bases outside the gene matches.

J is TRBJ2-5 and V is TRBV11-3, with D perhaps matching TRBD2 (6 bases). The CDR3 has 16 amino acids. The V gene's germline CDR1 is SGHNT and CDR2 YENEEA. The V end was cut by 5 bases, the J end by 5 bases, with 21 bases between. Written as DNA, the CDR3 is TGTGCCAGCAGCCTGGTGGGCGGGGCGTCGCGTGAGACCCAGTACTTC. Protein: CASSLVGGASRETQYF.